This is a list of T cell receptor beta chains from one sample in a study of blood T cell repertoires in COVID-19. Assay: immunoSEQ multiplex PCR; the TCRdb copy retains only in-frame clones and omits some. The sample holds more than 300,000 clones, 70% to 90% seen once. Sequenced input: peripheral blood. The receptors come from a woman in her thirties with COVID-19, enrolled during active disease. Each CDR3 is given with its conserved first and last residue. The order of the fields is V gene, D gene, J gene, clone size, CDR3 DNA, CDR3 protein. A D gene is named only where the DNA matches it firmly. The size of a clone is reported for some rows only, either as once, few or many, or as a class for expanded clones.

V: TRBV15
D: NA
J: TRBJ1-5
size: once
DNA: TGTGCCACCAGCACGAGCAATCAGCCCCAGCATTTT
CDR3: CATSTSNQPQHF

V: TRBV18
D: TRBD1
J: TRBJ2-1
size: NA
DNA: TGTGCCACAGCTATTACGAGGTTTGACAGGGGCAATGAGCAGTTCTTC
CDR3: CATAITRFDRGNEQFF

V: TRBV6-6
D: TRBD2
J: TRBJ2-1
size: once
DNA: TGTGCCAGCGACCCTAGCGGGAGTTATGGTGAGCAGTTCTTC
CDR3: CASDPSGSYGEQFF

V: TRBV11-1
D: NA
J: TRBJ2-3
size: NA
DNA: TGTGCCAGCAGCATTAACACAGATACGCAGTATTTT
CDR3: CASSINTDTQYF

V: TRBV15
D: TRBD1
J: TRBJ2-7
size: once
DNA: TGTGCCACCAGCAGAGCCGGGACAGGGGGCTACGAGCAGTACTTC
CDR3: CATSRAGTGGYEQYF

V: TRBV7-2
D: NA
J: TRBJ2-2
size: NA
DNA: TGTGCCAGCAGCTTAGAAGGCACTAGCGGGGAGCTGTTTTTT
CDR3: CASSLEGTSGELFF

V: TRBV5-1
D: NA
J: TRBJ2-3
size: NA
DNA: TGCGCCAGCAACCGGGCAGGGTGGGATACGCAGTATTTT
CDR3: CASNRAGWDTQYF

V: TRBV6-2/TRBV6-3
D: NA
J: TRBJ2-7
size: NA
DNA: TGTGCCAGCAGTTCCTACAGGGAGGGCGAGCAGTACTTC
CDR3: CASSSYREGEQYF

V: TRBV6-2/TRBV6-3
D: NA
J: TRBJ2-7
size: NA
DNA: TGTGCCAGCAGCCCGGGGGCTGGGCTATCCTACGAGCAGTACTTC
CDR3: CASSPGAGLSYEQYF

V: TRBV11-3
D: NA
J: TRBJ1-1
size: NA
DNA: TGTGCCAGCAGCCATCCGGGGGATGAAGCTTTCTTT
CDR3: CASSHPGDEAFF

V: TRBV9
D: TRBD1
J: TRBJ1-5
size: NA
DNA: TGTGCCAGCAGCCCCCGGGACAGTCTTCTTCAGCCCCAGCATTTT
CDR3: CASSPRDSLLQPQHF

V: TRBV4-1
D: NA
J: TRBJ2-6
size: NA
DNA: TGCGCCAGCGCGAGGGAACAAACGGTTCGCTCTGGGGCCAACGTCCTGACTTTC
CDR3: CASAREQTVRSGANVLTF

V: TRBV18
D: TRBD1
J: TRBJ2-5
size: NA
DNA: TGTGCCAGCTCATCCCGGACAGGGGGCTGGGGAGAGACCCAGTACTTC
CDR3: CASSSRTGGWGETQYF

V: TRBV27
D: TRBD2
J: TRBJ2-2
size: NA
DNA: TGTGCCAGCAGCCCGGGACTAGGCACCGGGGAGCTGTTTTTT
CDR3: CASSPGLGTGELFF

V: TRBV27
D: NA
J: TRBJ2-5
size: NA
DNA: TGTGCCAGCAAGGGGTCGAAGAAGACCCAGTACTTC
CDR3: CASKGSKKTQYF

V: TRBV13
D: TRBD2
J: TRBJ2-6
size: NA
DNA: TGTGCCAGCAGCTTCCCTAGACTAGCGGGAGGGTCTTCCAGCTCTGGGGCCAACGTCCTGACTTTC
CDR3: CASSFPRLAGGSSSSGANVLTF

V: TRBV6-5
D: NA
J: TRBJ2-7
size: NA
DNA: TGTGCCAGCAGGACTTACTCCTACGAGCAGTACTTC
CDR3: CASRTYSYEQYF

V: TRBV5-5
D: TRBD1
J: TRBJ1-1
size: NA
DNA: TGTGCCAGCAGCTTATTTCCCGGGACAGGGGGCGCTGAAGCTTTCTTT
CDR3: CASSLFPGTGGAEAFF

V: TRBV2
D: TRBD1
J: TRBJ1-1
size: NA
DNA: TGTGCCAGCAGGCCGGGACAGAGCAGAATGAACACTGAAGCTTTCTTT
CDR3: CASRPGQSRMNTEAFF

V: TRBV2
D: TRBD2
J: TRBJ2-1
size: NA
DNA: TGTGCCAGCGAAGGAAGTCCCGGGACTAGCGGGAGGGGGCGAAACTCCTACAATGAGCAGTTCTTC
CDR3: CASEGSPGTSGRGRNSYNEQFF

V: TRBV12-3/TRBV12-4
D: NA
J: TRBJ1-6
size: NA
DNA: TGTGCCAGCAGCTCAGGGTTCCCCCTCCACTTT
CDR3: CASSSGFPLHF

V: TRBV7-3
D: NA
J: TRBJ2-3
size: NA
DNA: TGTGCCAGCAGCCCCTACGCAGGGGCGAACACAGATACGCAGTATTTT
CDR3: CASSPYAGANTDTQYF

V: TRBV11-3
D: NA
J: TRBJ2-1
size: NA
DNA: TGTGCCAGCAGCCTAGAACAGGGCCCCAATGAGCAGTTCTTC
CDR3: CASSLEQGPNEQFF

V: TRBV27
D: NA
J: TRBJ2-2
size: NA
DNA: TGTGCCAGCAGCCTAAAGTCCGGGGAGCTGTTTTTT
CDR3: CASSLKSGELFF

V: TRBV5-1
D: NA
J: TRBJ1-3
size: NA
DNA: TGCGCCAGCAGGGGGGCAGGGGAAGAAAACACCATATATTTT
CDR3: CASRGAGEENTIYF

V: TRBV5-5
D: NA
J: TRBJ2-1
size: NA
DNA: TGTGCCAGCAGCTTGGTGCTCGGAGTGCAGTTCTTC
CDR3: CASSLVLGVQFF

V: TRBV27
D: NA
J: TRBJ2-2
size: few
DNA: TGTGCCAGCAGTCCCCGGGGGGCGGTCACCGGGGAGCTGTTTTTT
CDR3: CASSPRGAVTGELFF

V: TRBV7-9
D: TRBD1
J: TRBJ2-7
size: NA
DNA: TGTGCCAGCAGCTTAGCTCGGCAGGGGGCCGGGGAGCAGTACTTC
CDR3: CASSLARQGAGEQYF

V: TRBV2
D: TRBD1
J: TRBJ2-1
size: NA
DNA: TGTGCCAGCAGTGAGATAAAGCCGGGACAGGGATATGAGCAGTTCTTC
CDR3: CASSEIKPGQGYEQFF

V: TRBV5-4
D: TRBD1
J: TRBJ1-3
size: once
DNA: TGTGCCAGCAGCCCGGGACAGGGAGCCGGAAACACCATATATTTT
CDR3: CASSPGQGAGNTIYF

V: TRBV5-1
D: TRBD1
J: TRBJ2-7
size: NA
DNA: TGCGCCAGCAGCATCGGACAGGGGGCTGACGAGCAGTACTTC
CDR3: CASSIGQGADEQYF

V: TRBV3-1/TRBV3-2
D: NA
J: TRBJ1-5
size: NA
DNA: TGTGCCAGCAGTCAACAGGGCCAGCCCCAGCATTTT
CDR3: CASSQQGQPQHF